The sample holds a few counts of the clone carrying this TCR beta chain. Its cognate antigen is unknown. Generation of bulk TCR libraries relied on previously described methods and listed TCR primers. Via MiXCR, TCRdb re-called the PCR reads, giving one row per CDR3 protein. This table has approximately 500,000 distinct CDR3 sequences, over 20% appearing once. The authors sorted naive CD8 T cells as CD8+CD4-CCR7+CD45RA+. The data were taken from a study of molecular identifiers for immune sequencing clone quantification. CDR1 is LGHNT, CDR2 FRNRAP, per germline. The CDR3 sequence is 13 residues long. V lost 6 bases and J 5 bases, leaving 13 bases between the germline ends. General observations from the study: For effector cells, clones above 20 RNA copies held over 98% of molecules; for naive cells, under 1%.

This clonotype was obtained from a human donor in good health. Some libraries in this study had Jurkat cell RNA spiked in. The material sequenced was naive CD8+ T cells from blood, with Jurkat cell RNA spiked in. The sample's subset: FACS-sorted CD8+CD4-CCR7+CD45RA+ naive T cells. This chain links TRBV12-5 with TRBJ1-1; maybe TRBD1 (6 bases). The CDR3 sequence: CASGPQDRTEAFF. The CDR3 nucleotides read TGTGCTAGTGGCCCCCAGGACAGAACTGAAGCTTTCTTT.